Listed below are T cell receptor beta chains from one sample, sequenced in a study of T cells in Graves' hyperthyroidism and ophthalmopathy. TCRdb reprocessed the multiplex PCR reads via MiXCR and lists one record per CDR3 protein. The sample lists roughly 660,000 distinct CDR3 sequences, approximately 15% occurring once. The sequenced sample was blood. The receptors shown here come from a man aged 50 to 60 with Graves' hyperthyroidism. Both conserved end residues are part of each CDR3. A D gene is named only where the DNA matches it firmly. Size is stated for part of the rows, as once, few or many counts, or as a class when the clone is expanded.

V gene	J gene	D gene	clone size	CDR3 DNA	CDR3 protein
TRBV2	TRBJ2-3	.	many	TGTGCCAGCAGTGGAGGCAGCCCGTTCACAGATACGCAGTATTTT	CASSGGSPFTDTQYF
TRBV12-3/TRBV12-4	TRBJ1-2	.	many	TGTGCCAGCAGTTTAAACCCTAACTATGGCTACACCTTC	CASSLNPNYGYTF
TRBV6-1	TRBJ1-2	.	many	TGTGCCAGCAGGGCCCTCGGGACCACATATGGCTACACCTTC	CASRALGTTYGYTF
TRBV27	TRBJ2-1	TRBD2	many	TGTGCCAGCAGTTCGGGACTAGCTGGTAAGGACAATGAGCAGTTCTTC	CASSSGLAGKDNEQFF
TRBV3-1	TRBJ2-5	TRBD2	many	TGTGCCAGCAGCGACTCGGGACTAGCGGGAGTGGAGACCCAGTACTTC	CASSDSGLAGVETQYF
TRBV2	TRBJ2-1	.	many	TGTGCCAGCAGTGAAGCGGCTACCGTAGGGGAGCAGTTCTTC	CASSEAATVGEQFF
TRBV12-3/TRBV12-4	TRBJ2-4	.	many	TGTGCCAGCATGGACAGAAAAAACATTCAGTACTTC	CASMDRKNIQYF
TRBV4-1	TRBJ1-5	TRBD1	.	TGCGCCAGCAGCCAGCCTGACAGGGCTGGTCAGCCCCAGCATTTT	CASSQPDRAGQPQHF
TRBV6-2/TRBV6-3	TRBJ1-2	TRBD1	.	TGTGCCAGCAGTTACGGCGGGACAGACCAAGATCTCTATGGCTACACCTTC	CASSYGGTDQDLYGYTF
TRBV19	TRBJ2-1	.	many	TGTGCCAGTAGTATTAGTCTGGCTAACAATGAGCAGTTCTTC	CASSISLANNEQFF
TRBV5-6	TRBJ2-2	TRBD2	.	TGTGCCAGCAGCTTGTTCCGAGGACTAGCGGGAGATACCGGGGAGCTGTTTTTT	CASSLFRGLAGDTGELFF
TRBV19	TRBJ2-7	.	few	TGTGCCAGTAGACCCACTCCAGACTACGAGCAGTACTTC	CASRPTPDYEQYF
TRBV12-3/TRBV12-4	TRBJ2-7	TRBD2	.	TGTGCCAGCAGTTTTACTAGCGGGAGGCCCAACGAGCAGTACTTC	CASSFTSGRPNEQYF
TRBV11-2	TRBJ2-6	.	many	TGTGCCAGCAGCTCGTTCGGCTCTGGGGCCAACGTCCTGACTTTC	CASSSFGSGANVLTF
TRBV20-1	TRBJ2-7	TRBD1	.	TGCAGTGCTATCCTAACGGGACAGTCCTACGAGCAGTACTTC	CSAILTGQSYEQYF